These 14 T cell receptor beta chains were sequenced from one sample in a study of cytomegalovirus exposure and HLA in healthy donors. It was with 60 Vbeta and 13 Jbeta primers that the PCR ran. Profiling relied on immunoSEQ multiplex PCR, and the TCRdb table lists in-frame clones only, not all of them. The sample gives 150,000 to 200,000 clones, 70% of which show up once; 4.7% is in the top ten. The sequenced sample consisted of PBMCs. All receptors come from a young man in good health and CMV-seropositive.

V and J are TRBV6-5 and TRBJ2-5, with TRBD2 matching 7 bases. CDR1 is MNHEY, CDR2 SVGAGI, per germline. Trimming cost V 6 bases and J 5 bases; bases outside gene matches: 6. This CDR3 is 13 amino acids long. CDR3 bases: TGTGCCAGCAGACGCCGGGAGGACGAGACCCAGTACTTC. Translation gives CASRRREDETQYF.

The rearrangement uses TRBV6-1 and TRBJ1-5; the D gene is possibly TRBD1 (5 bases). The CDR3 covers 13 residues. V was clipped by 6 bases and J by 9 bases, with 15 bases between them. Germline CDR1 reads MNHNS; CDR2 reads SASEGT. The CDR3 nucleotides are TGTGCCAGCAGCTTACAGGTTTTGAGGCCCCAGCATTTT. Its translation is CASSLQVLRPQHF.

CDR3 protein: CASSGLRGSYNSPLHF. Here the CDR3 DNA reads TGTGCCAGCAGCGGGTTGAGGGGGTCCTATAATTCACCCCTCCACTTT. The V gene is TRBV7-2, the J gene TRBJ1-6, with a weak D call TRBD1 (6 bases). CDR1 and CDR2 (germline): SGHTA, FQGNSA. Trimming shortened V by 5 bases and J by 1 base, and 12 bases separated the two germline ends. The CDR3 is made up of 16 amino acids.

This rearrangement joins TRBV25-1 to TRBJ1-5; TRBD1 is a possible D gene (5 bases). V lost 8 bases to trimming and J lost 0 bases, with 11 bases between them. Germline CDR1 is MGHDK and CDR2 is SYGVNS. This CDR3 is 14 amino acids long. The DNA for the CDR3 is TGTGCCAGCTCCAGGGAAAATAGCAATCAGCCCCAGCATTTT. As protein: CASSRENSNQPQHF.

DNA of the CDR3: TGTGCCAGCAGTGAGAATTTCGGGACAAGCAAAGCCCAGCATTTT. Translation gives CASSENFGTSKAQHF. The V gene is TRBV6-1, the J gene TRBJ1-5; tentative D call: TRBD1 (6 bases). Germline assignment: CDR1 MNHNS and CDR2 SASEGT. The CDR3 sequence is 15 residues long. Trimming took off 3 bases at V and 11 bases at J, with 20 bases between the two ends.

V gene TRBV5-1 combines with J gene TRBJ2-1, with D perhaps matching TRBD2 (6 bases). Trimming shortened V by 0 bases and J by 8 bases, and 15 bases separated the two germline ends. This CDR3 is 15 amino acids long. Germline CDR1 and CDR2: SGHRS and YFSETQ. In DNA form, the CDR3 reads TGCGCCAGCAGCTTGGGGACTACCTCTTATGATGAGCAGTTCTTC. Its translation: CASSLGTTSYDEQFF.

The chain employs TRBV5-1 and TRBJ1-4; D uncertain. Trimming shortened V by 0 bases and J by 4 bases, and 10 bases separated the two germline ends. The CDR3 covers 15 residues. Germline CDR1 SGHRS, CDR2 YFSETQ. CDR3 nucleotide sequence: TGCGCCAGCAGCTTGGCCGGTTCGAATAATGAAAAACTGTTTTTT. Protein product: CASSLAGSNNEKLFF. Looking up the rest from reference TRBV5-1 and TRBJ1-4 gives the full variable domain: KAGVTQTPRYLIKTRGQQVTLSCSPISGHRSVSWYQQTPGQGLQFLFEYFSETQRNKGNFPGRFSGRQFSNSRSEMNVSTLELGDSALYLCASSLAGSNNEKLFFGSGTQLSVL.

The J gene is TRBJ1-5, the V gene TRBV6-1; possible D gene TRBD1, 5 bases. Trimming took off 6 bases at V and 6 bases at J, with 15 bases between the two ends. The germline CDR1 and CDR2 sequences are MNHNS and SASEGT. The CDR3 sequence is 14 residues long. CDR3 sequence: CASSYTGTGQPQHF. The CDR3 DNA follows: TGTGCCAGCAGCTATACAGGAACAGGTCAGCCCCAGCATTTT.

Comments on this clone: Within the sample, other DNA sequences also encode this same CDR3. The chain recombines TRBV7-9 with TRBJ2-6, with D maybe TRBD1 (5 bases). Germline assignment: CDR1 SEHNR and CDR2 FQNEAQ (reference sequence). V was clipped by 5 bases and J by 1 base, with 9 bases between them. CDR3 length: 15 amino acids. The CDR3 DNA reads TGTGCCAGCAGCCTTACAGGTTCTGGGGCCAACGTCCTGACTTTC. Translating it yields CASSLTGSGANVLTF.

This clone was seen a few times. The chain is built from TRBV29-1 and TRBJ2-5; the match to TRBD1 covers 11 bases. This CDR3 comprises 18 residues. V lost 6 bases and J lost 0; bases outside the gene matches: 15. Germline lookup yields CDR1 SQVTM and CDR2 ANQGSEA. CDR3 bases: TGCAGCGTCGGTGGGACAGGGGGGCCGCTAAGGTACCAAGAGACCCAGTACTTC. The encoded protein is CSVGGTGGPLRYQETQYF.

The chain recombines TRBV6-1 with TRBJ1-2; 7 bases match TRBD1. V lost 8 bases to trimming and J lost 5 bases; unmatched junction nucleotides: 5. The germline gives CDR1 MNHNS, CDR2 SASEGT. This CDR3 region has 12 residues. CDR3 nucleotide sequence: TGTGCCAGCGGGCAGGGGGTTTATGGCTACACCTTC. This translates into CASGQGVYGYTF.

The chain couples TRBV10-2 to TRBJ2-1; D possibly corresponds to TRBD1 (5 bases). CDR1 WSHSY and CDR2 SAAADI come from the germline V gene. The CDR3 has 13 amino acids. Deletions cut 9 bases from V and 0 bases from J, with 9 bases between. The CDR3 DNA follows: TGCGCCAGTAGTAGGGGCTCCTACAATGAGCAGTTCTTC. Protein sequence: CASSRGSYNEQFF.

This chain connects TRBV2 to TRBJ2-7, with TRBD1 matching 9 bases. This CDR3 region has 14 residues. Germline V CDR1 and CDR2: SNHLY, FYNNEI. V dropped 3 bases and J dropped 5; count of bases not matched to a gene: 5. This CDR3 reads CASSDVGQGDEQYV. CDR3 nucleotides: TGTGCCAGCAGTGATGTGGGACAGGGCGACGAGCAGTACGTC.

This sequence joins TRBV7-3 and TRBJ2-2; D not certain. The CDR3 is 14 residues long. Per germline, CDR1 SGHTA and CDR2 FQGTGA. Trimming removed 1 base at V and 5 bases at J, with 8 bases between. CDR3 coding DNA: TGTGCCAGCAGCTTAAGCGTAGTTACCGGGGAGCTGTTTTTT. Its protein is CASSLSVVTGELFF.